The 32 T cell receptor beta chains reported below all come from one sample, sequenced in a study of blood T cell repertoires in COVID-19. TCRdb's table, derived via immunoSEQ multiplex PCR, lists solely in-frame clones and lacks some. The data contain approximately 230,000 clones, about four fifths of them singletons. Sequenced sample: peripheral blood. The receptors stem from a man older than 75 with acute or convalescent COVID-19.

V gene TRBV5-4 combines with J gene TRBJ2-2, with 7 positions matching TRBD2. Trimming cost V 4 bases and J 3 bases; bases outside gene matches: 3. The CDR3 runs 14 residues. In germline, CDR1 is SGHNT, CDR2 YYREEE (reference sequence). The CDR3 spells CASSPGGYTGELFF. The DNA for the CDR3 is TGTGCCAGCAGCCCGGGGGGTTACACCGGGGAGCTGTTTTTT.

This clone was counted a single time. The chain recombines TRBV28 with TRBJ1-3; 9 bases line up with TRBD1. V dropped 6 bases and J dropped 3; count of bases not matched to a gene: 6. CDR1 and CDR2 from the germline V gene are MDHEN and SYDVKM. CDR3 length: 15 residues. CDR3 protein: CASRQQGASGNTIYF. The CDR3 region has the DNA TGTGCCAGCAGACAACAGGGGGCAAGTGGAAACACCATATATTTT.

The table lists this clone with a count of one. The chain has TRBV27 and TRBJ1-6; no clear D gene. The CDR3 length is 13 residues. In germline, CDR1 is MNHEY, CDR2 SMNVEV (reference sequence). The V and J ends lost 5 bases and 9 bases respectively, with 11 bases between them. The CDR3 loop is CASSPGFSSPLHF. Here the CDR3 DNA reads TGTGCCAGCAGTCCCGGGTTCTCTTCACCCCTCCACTTT.

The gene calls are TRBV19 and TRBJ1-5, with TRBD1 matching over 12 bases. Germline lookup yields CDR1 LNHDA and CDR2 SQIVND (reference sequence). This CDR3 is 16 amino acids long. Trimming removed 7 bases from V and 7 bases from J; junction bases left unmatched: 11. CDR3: CASTLRDRGRGQPQHF. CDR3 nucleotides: TGTGCCAGTACTCTCAGGGACAGGGGGCGAGGGCAGCCCCAGCATTTT.

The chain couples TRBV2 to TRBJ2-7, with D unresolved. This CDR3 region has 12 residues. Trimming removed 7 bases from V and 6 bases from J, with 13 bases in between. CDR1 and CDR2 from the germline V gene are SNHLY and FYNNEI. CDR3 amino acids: CASNLVGGEQYF. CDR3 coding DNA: TGTGCCAGCAACCTAGTAGGCGGCGAGCAGTACTTC. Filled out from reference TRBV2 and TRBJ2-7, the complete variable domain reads EPEVTQTPSHQVTQMGQEVILRCVPISNHLYFYWYRQILGQKVEFLVSFYNNEISEKSEIFDDQFSVERPDGSNFTLKIRSTKLEDSAMYFCASNLVGGEQYFGPGTRLTVT.

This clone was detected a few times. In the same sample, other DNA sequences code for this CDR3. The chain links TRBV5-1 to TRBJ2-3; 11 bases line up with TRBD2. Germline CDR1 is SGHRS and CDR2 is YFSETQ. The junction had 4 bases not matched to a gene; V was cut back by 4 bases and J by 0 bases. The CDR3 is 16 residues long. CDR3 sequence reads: CASSPGLAASTDTQYF. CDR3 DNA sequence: TGCGCCAGCAGCCCGGGACTAGCGGCCAGCACAGATACGCAGTATTTT.

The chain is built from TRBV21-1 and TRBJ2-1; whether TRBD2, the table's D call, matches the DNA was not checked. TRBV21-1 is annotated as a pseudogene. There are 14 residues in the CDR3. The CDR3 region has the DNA TGTCCCCAGCGGGAGGGACTAGCGGGGCCGGAGCAGTTCTTC. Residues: CPQREGLAGPEQFF.

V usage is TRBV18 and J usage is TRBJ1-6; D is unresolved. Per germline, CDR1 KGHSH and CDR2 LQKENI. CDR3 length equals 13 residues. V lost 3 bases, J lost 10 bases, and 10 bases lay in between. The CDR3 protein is CASSPAEDSPLHF. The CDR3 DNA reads TGTGCCAGCTCACCGGCGGAAGACTCACCCCTCCACTTT.

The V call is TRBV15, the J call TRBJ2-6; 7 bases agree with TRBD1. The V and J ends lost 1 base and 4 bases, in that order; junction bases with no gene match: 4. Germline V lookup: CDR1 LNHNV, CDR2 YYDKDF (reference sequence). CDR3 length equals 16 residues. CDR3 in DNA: TGTGCCACCAGCAGAGTCACACAGGGGGGGGCCAACGTCCTGACTTTC. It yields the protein CATSRVTQGGANVLTF. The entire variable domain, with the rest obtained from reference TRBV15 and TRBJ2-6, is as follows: DAMVIQNPRYQVTQFGKPVTLSCSQTLNHNVMYWYQQKSSQAPKLLFHYYDKDFNNEADTPDNFQSRRPNTSFCFLDIRSPGLGDTAMYLCATSRVTQGGANVLTFGAGSRLTVL.

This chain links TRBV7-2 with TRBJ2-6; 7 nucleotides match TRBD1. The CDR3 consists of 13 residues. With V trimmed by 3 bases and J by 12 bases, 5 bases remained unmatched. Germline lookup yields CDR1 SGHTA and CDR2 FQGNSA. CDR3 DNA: TGTGCCAGCAGCTTTGACAGGGCGGCCGTCCTGACTTTC. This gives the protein CASSFDRAAVLTF.

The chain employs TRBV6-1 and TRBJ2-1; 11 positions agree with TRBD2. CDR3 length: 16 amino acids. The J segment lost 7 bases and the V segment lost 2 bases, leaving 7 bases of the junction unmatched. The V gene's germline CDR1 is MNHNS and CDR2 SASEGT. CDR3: CASSELAGGPVNEQFF. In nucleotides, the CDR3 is TGTGCCAGCAGTGAATTAGCGGGAGGGCCGGTGAATGAGCAGTTCTTC.

The CDR3 DNA reads as TGTGCCAGCAGTTTGGGCAGGGGGCTCCATGGCTACACCTTC. Translation: CASSLGRGLHGYTF. The rearrangement uses TRBV28 and TRBJ1-2, with 8 bases aligning to TRBD1. The trim removed 3 bases at V and 6 bases at J, leaving 6 bases unmatched. Germline CDR1 is MDHEN and CDR2 is SYDVKM. This CDR3 contains 14 residues.

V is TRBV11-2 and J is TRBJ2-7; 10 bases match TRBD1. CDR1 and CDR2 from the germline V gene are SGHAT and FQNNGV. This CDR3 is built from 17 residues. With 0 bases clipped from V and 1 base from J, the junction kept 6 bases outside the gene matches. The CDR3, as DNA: TGTGCCAGCAGCTTAGAAAGGACAGGGGGGAATTCCTACGAGCAGTACTTC. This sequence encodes CASSLERTGGNSYEQYF.

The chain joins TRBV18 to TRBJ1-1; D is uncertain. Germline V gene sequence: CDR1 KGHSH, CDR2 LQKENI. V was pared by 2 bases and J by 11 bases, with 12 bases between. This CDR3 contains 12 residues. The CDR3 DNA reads TGTGCCAGCTCACCAGGCCCCCGATACGCTTTCTTT. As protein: CASSPGPRYAFF.

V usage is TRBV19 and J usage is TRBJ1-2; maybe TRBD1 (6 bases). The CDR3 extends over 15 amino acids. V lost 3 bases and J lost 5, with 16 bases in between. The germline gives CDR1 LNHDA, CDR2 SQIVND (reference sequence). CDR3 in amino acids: CASSMSGGLGYGYTF. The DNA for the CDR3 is TGTGCCAGTAGTATGTCGGGGGGGCTCGGGTATGGCTACACCTTC.

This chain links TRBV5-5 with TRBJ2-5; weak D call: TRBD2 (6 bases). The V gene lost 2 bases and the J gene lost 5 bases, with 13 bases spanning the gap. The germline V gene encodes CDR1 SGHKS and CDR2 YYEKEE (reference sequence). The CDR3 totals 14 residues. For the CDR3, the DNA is TGTGCCAGCAGCTTCGGCGGGGTGGGGGAGACCCAGTACTTC. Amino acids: CASSFGGVGETQYF.

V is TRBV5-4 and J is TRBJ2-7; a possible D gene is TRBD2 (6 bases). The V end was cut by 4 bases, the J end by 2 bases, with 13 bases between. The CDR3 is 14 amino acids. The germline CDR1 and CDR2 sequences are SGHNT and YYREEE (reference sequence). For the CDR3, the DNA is TGTGCCAGCAGCCCAGGGACTTTAACCTACGAGCAGTACTTC. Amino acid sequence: CASSPGTLTYEQYF.

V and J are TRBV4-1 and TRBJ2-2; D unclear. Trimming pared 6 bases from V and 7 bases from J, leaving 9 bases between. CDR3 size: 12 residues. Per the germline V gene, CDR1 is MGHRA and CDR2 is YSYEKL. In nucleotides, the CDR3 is TGCGCCAGCAGTCTCGAGGTCGGGGAGCTGTTTTTT. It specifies CASSLEVGELFF.

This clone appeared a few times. Here the CDR3 reads CASSPLGTGKKSYEQYF. Here the CDR3 DNA reads TGTGCCAGCAGTCCCCTCGGGACAGGGAAGAAGTCCTACGAGCAGTACTTC. This chain uses TRBV27 with TRBJ2-7, with 9 nucleotides matching TRBD1. Trimming removed 5 bases from V and 1 base from J; junction bases left unmatched: 12. CDR3 length: 17 amino acids. Germline CDR1 and CDR2: MNHEY and SMNVEV (reference sequence).

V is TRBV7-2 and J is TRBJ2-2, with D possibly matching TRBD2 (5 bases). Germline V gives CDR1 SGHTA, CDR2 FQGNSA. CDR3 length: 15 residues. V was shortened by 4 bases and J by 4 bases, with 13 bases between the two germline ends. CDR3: CASSSGAVSTGELFF. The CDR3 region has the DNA TGTGCCAGCAGCTCCGGAGCGGTTAGCACCGGGGAGCTGTTTTTT. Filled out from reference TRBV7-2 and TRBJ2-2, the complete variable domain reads GAGVSQSPSNKVTEKGKDVELRCDPISGHTALYWYRQSLGQGLEFLIYFQGNSAPDKSGLPSDRFSAERTGGSVSTLTIQRTQQEDSAVYLCASSSGAVSTGELFFGEGSRLTVL.

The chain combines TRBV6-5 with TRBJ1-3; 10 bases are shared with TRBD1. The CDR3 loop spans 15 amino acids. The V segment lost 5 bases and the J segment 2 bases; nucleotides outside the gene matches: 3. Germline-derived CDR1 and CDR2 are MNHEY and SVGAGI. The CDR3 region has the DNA TGTGCCAGCAGTAAGGACAGGGGGACTGGAAACACCATATATTTT. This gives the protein CASSKDRGTGNTIYF.

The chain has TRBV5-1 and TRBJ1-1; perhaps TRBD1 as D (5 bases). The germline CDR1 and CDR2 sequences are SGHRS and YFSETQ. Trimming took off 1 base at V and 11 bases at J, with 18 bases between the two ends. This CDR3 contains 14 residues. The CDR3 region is CASSLTEKGLWAFF. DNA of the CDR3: TGCGCCAGCAGCTTGACAGAAAAGGGACTATGGGCTTTCTTT.

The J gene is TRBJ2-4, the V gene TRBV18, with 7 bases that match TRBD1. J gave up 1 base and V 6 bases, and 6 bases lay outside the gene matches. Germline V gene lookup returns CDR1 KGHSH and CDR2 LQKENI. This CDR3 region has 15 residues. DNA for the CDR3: TGTGCCAGCTCCCGGACAGGTTCTGCCAAAAACATTCAGTACTTC. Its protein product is CASSRTGSAKNIQYF.

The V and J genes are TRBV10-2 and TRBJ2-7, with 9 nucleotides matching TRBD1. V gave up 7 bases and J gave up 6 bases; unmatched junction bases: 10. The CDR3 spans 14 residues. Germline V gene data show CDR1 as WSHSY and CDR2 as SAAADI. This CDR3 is CASTLRGQGTEQYF. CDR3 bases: TGCGCCAGCACCCTCAGGGGACAGGGCACCGAGCAGTACTTC.

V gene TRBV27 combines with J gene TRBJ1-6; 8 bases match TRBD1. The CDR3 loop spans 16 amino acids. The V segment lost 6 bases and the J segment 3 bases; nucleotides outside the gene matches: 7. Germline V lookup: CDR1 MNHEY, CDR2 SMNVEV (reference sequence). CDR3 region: CASRRDRNVYNSPLHF. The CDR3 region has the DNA TGTGCCAGCAGACGGGACAGGAACGTCTATAATTCACCCCTCCACTTT.

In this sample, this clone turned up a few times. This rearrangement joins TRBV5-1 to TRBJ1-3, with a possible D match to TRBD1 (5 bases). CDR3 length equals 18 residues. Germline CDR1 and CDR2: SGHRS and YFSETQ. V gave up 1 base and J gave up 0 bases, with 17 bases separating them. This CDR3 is CASSLRGGGLSSGNTIYF. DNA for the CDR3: TGCGCCAGCAGCTTGAGGGGAGGAGGGCTTAGCTCTGGAAACACCATATATTTT.

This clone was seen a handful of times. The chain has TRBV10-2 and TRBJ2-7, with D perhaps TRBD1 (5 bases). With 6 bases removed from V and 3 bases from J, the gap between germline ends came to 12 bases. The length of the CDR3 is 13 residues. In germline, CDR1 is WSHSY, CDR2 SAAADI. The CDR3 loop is CASRERQFYEQYF. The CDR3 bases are TGCGCCAGCAGGGAAAGACAGTTCTACGAGCAGTACTTC.

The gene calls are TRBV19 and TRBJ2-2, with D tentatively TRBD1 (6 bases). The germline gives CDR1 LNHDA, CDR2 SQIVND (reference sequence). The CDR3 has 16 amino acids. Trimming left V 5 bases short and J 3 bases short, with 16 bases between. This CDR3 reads CASSPQTGWDTGELFF. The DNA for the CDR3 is TGTGCCAGTAGTCCCCAGACAGGATGGGACACCGGGGAGCTGTTTTTT.

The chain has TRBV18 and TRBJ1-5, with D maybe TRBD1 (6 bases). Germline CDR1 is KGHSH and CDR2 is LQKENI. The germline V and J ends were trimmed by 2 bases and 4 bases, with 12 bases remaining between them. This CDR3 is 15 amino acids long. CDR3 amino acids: CASSPSGGGNQPQHF. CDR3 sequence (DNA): TGTGCCAGCTCACCATCGGGGGGCGGGAATCAGCCCCAGCATTTT. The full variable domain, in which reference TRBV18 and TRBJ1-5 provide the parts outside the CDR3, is NAGVMQNPRHLVRRRGQEARLRCSPMKGHSHVYWYRQLPEEGLKFMVYLQKENIIDESGMPKERFSAEFPKEGPSILRIQQVVRGDSAAYFCASSPSGGGNQPQHFGDGTRLSIL.

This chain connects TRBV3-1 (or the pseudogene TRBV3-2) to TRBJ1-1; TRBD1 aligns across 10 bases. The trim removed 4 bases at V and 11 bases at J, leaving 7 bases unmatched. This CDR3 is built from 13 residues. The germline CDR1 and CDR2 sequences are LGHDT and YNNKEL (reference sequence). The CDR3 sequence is CASSRRDRGAAFF. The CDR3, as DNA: TGTGCCAGCAGCCGCCGGGACAGGGGAGCCGCTTTCTTT.

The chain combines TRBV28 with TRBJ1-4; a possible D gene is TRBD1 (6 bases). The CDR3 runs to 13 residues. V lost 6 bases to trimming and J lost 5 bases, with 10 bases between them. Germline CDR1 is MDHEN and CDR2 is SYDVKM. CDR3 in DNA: TGTGCCAGCAGGCAGGGGAGAAATGAAAAACTGTTTTTT. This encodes CASRQGRNEKLFF.

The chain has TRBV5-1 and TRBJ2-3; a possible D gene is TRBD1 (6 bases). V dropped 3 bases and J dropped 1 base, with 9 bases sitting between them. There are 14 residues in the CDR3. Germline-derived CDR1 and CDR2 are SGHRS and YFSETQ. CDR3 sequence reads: CASSYSGGTDTQYF. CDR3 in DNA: TGCGCCAGCAGCTACTCAGGGGGCACAGATACGCAGTATTTT.